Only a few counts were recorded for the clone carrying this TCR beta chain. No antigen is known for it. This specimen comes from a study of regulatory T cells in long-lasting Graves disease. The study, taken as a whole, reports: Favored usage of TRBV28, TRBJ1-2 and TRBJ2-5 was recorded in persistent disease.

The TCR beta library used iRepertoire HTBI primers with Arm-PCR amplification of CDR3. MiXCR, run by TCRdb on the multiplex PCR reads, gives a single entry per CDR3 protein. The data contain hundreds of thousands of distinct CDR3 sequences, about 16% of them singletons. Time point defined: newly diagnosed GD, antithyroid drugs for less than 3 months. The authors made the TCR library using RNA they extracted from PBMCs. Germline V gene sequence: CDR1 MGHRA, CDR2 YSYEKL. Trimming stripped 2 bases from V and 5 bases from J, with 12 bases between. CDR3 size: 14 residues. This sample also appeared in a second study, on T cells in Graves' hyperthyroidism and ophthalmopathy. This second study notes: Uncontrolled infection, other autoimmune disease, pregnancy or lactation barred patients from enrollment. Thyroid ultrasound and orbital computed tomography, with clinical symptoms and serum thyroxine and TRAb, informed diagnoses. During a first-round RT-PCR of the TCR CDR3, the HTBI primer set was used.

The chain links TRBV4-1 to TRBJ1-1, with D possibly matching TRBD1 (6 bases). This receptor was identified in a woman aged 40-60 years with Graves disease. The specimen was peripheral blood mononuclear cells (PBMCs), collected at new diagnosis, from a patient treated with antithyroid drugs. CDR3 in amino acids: CASSQKKGGTEAFF. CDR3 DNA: TGCGCCAGCAGCCAAAAGAAAGGGGGAACTGAAGCTTTCTTT.